This T cell receptor (beta chain) was captured in a study of shared clonotypes between healthy human individuals. It was across several immunoSEQ plates that each subset's genomic DNA was evenly split. Only in-frame clones appear in the TCRdb table, and some are missing; sequencing was by immunoSEQ multiplex PCR. Among roughly 500,000 clones, 95% to 97% were seen once, and the ten largest hold under 0.065%. The CDR3 has 15 residues. Germline CDR1 and CDR2: SGDLS and YYNGEE. Trimming removed 2 bases from V and 5 bases from J; junction bases left unmatched: 8. Sequencing was performed on naive CD4+ T cells sorted from blood. Subset of the sample: CD45RA+ positively selected. This sequence was found in a woman aged 30 to 39 in good health. This chain connects TRBV9 to TRBJ2-7; 9 bases align to TRBD2. The CDR3 bases are TGTGCCAGCAGCGTCCGTCTAGCGGGAATCCACGAGCAGTACTTC. Its translation: CASSVRLAGIHEQYF.